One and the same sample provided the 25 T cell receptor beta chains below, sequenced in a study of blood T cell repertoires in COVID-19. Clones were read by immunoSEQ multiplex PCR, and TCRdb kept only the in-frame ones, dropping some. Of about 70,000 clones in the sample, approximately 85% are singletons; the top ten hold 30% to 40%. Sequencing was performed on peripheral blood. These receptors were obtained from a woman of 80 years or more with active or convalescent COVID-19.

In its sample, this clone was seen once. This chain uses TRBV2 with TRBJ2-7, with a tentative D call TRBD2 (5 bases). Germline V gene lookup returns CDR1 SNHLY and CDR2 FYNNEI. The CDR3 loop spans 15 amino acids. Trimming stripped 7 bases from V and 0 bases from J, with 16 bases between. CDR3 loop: CASKFLGENSYEQYF. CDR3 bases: TGTGCCAGCAAATTCCTCGGGGAAAACTCCTACGAGCAGTACTTC.

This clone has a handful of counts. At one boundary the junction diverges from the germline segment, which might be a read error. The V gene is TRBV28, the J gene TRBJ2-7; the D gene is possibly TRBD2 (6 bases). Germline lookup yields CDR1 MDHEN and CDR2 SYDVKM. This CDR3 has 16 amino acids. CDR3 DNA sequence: TGTGCCAGCAGTTCTCCGACGGGGGTGGCCTCCGACGAGCAGTACTTC. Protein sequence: CASSSPTGVASDEQYF. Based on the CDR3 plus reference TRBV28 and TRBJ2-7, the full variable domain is DVKVTQSSRYLVKRTGEKVFLECVQDMDHENMFWYRQDPGLGLRLIYFSYDVKMKEKGDIPEGYSVSREKKERFSLILESASTNQTSMYLCASSSPTGVASDEQYFGPGTRLTVT.

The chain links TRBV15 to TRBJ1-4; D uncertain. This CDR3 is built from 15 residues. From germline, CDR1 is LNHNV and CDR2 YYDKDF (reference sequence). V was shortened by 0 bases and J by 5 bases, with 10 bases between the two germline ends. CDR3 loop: CATSRDQRGNEKLFF. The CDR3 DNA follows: TGTGCCACCAGCAGAGATCAGAGAGGGAATGAAAAACTGTTTTTT.

DNA for the CDR3: TGTGCCAGCAGCTCCTGGGCTAGCGGGGGGGCCACCGGGGAGCTGTTTTTT. Translating gives CASSSWASGGATGELFF. The V gene is TRBV11-3, the J gene TRBJ2-2; TRBD2 matches 12 bases. The CDR3 has 17 residues. Germline assignment: CDR1 SGHNT and CDR2 YENEEA. V trimming: 4 bases; J trimming: 4 bases; junction bases outside the gene matches: 7. Drawing the rest from reference TRBV11-3 and TRBJ2-2, the complete variable domain is EAGVVQSPRYKIIEKKQPVAFWCNPISGHNTLYWYLQNLGQGPELLIRYENEEAVDDSQLPKDRFSAERLKGVDSTLKIQPAELGDSAVYLCASSSWASGGATGELFFGEGSRLTVL.

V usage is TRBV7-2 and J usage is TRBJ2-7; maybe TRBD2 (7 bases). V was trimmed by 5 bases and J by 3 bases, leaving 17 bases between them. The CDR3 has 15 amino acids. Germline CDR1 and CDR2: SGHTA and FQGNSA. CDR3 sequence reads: CASSLRLGGLYEQYF. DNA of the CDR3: TGTGCCAGCAGCCTCCGGTTGGGGGGGCTCTACGAGCAGTACTTC.

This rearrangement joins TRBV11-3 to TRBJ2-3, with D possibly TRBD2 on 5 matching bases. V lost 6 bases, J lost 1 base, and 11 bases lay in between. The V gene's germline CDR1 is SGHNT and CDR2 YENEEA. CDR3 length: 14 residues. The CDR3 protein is CASSGGGGTDTQYF. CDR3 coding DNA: TGTGCCAGCAGTGGAGGTGGGGGCACAGATACGCAGTATTTT.

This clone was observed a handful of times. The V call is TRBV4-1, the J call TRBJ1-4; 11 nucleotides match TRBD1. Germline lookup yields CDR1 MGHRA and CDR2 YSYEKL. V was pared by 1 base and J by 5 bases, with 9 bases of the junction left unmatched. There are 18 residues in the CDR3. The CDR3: CASSQGIARDRGNEKLFF. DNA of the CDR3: TGCGCCAGCAGCCAAGGAATTGCCCGGGACAGGGGGAATGAAAAACTGTTTTTT.

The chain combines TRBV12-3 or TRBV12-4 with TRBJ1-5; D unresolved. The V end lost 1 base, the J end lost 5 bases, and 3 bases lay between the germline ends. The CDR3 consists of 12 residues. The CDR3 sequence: CASSLVDQPQHF. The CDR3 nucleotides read TGTGCCAGCAGTTTAGTCGATCAGCCCCAGCATTTT.

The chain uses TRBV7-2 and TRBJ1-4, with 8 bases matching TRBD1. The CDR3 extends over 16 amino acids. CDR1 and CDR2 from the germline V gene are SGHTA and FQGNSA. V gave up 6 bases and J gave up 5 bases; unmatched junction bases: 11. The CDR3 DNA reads TGTGCCAGCAGGTTAAGGCCAGGGGGCGGGAATGAAAAACTGTTTTTT. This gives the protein CASRLRPGGGNEKLFF.

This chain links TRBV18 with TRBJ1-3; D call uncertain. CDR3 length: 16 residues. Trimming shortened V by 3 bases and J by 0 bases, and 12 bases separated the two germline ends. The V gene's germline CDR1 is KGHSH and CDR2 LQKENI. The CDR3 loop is CASSPWNTNSGNTIYF. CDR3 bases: TGTGCCAGCTCACCTTGGAACACTAACTCTGGAAACACCATATATTTT.

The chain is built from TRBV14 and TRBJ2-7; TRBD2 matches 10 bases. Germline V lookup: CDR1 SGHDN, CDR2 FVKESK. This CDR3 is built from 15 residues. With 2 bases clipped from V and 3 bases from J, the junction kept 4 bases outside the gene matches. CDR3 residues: CASSQLLAGIYEQYF. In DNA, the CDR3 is TGTGCCAGCAGCCAATTACTAGCGGGAATCTACGAGCAGTACTTC.

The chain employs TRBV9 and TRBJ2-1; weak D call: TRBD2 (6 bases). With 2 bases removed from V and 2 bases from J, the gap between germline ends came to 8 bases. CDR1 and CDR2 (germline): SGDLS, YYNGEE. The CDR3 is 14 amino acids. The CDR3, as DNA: TGTGCCAGCAGCGTCGGCGGGACCTACAATGAGCAGTTCTTC. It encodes CASSVGGTYNEQFF.

The CDR3 here is CAWAGWTNEKLFF. In DNA, the CDR3 is TGTGCCTGGGCAGGGTGGACTAATGAAAAACTGTTTTTT. The chain joins TRBV30 to TRBJ1-4, with D possibly matching TRBD1 (5 bases). With 5 bases removed from V and 2 bases from J, the gap between germline ends came to 9 bases. The CDR3 has 13 residues. CDR1 is GTSNPN and CDR2 is SVGIG in the germline V gene (reference sequence).

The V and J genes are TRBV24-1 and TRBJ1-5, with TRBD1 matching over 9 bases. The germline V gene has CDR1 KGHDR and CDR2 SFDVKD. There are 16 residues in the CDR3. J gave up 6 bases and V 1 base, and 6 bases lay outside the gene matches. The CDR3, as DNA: TGTGCCACCAGTGATTTTCCGGGACAGGGCCCTCAGCCCCAGCATTTT. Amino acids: CATSDFPGQGPQPQHF.

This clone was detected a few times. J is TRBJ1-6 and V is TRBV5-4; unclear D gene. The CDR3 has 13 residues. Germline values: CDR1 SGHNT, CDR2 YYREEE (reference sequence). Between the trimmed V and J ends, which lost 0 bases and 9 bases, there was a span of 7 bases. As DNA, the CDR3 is TGTGCCAGCAGCTTGGGGCGGGGTTCACCCCTCCACTTT. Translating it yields CASSLGRGSPLHF.

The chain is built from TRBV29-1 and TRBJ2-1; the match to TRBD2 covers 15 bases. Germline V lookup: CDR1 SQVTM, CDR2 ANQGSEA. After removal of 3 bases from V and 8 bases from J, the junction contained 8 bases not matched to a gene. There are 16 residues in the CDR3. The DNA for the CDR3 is TGCAGCGTTGAGCGGGGACTAGCGGGGGGTTTGGATGAGCAGTTCTTC. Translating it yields CSVERGLAGGLDEQFF.

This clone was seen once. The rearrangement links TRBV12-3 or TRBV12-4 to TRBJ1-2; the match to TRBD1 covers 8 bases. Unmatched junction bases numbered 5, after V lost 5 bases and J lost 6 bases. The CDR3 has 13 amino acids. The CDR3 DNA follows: TGTGCCAGCAGTCTGACAGGGGTGGATGGCTACACCTTC. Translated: CASSLTGVDGYTF.

CDR3 amino acids: CASSLEGFGQPQHF. In DNA, the CDR3 is TGTGCCAGTAGTCTGGAGGGATTTGGTCAGCCCCAGCATTTT. This chain links TRBV19 with TRBJ1-5; D is ambiguous. The CDR3 extends over 14 amino acids. Germline values: CDR1 LNHDA, CDR2 SQIVND (reference sequence). Deletions cut 5 bases from V and 6 bases from J, with 14 bases between.

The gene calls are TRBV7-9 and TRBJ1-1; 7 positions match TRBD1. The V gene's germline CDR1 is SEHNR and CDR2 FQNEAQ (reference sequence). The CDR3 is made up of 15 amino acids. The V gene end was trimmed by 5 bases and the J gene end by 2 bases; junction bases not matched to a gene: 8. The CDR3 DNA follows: TGTGCCAGCAGCCCGCGGGACAGAATTAACACTGAAGCTTTCTTT. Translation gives CASSPRDRINTEAFF.

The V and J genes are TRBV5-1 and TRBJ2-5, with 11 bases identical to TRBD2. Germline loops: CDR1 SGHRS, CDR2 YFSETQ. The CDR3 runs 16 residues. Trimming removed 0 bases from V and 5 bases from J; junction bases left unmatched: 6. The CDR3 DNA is TGCGCCAGCAGCTTGGTTACTAGCGGGGGCGGGGAGACCCAGTACTTC. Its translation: CASSLVTSGGGETQYF.

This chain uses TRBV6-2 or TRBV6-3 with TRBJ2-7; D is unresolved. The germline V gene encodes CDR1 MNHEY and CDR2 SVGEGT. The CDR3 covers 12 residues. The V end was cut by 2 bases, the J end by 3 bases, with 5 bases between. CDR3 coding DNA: TGTGCCAGCAGTTACCCCCGCTACGAGCAGTACTTC. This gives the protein CASSYPRYEQYF.

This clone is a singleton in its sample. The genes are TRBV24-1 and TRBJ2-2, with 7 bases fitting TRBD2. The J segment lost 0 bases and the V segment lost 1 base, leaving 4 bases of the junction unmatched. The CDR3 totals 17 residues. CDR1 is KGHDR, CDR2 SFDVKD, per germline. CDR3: CATSDLGEGPNTGELFF. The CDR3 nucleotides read TGTGCCACCAGTGATTTAGGGGAGGGGCCGAACACCGGGGAGCTGTTTTTT.

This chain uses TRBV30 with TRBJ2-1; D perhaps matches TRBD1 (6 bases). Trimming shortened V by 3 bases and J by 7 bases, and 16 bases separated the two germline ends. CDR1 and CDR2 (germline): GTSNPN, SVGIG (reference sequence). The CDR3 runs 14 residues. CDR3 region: CAWRFPGHLNEQFF. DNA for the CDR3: TGTGCCTGGAGATTTCCGGGACACTTGAATGAGCAGTTCTTC.

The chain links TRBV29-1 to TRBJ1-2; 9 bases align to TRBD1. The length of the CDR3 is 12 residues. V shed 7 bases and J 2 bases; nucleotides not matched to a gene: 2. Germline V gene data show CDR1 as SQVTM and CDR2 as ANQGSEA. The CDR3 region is CSGGQGNYGYTF. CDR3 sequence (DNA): TGCAGCGGGGGACAGGGCAACTATGGCTACACCTTC.

The CDR3 sequence: CASSYSAQGWYEQYF. CDR3 in DNA: TGTGCCAGCAGTTACTCGGCCCAGGGCTGGTACGAGCAGTACTTC. The chain combines TRBV6-2 or TRBV6-3 with TRBJ2-7, with D possibly being TRBD1 (5 bases). The CDR3 is made up of 15 amino acids. The V gene's germline CDR1 is MNHEY and CDR2 SVGEGT. Trimming left V 0 bases short and J 4 bases short, with 13 bases between.